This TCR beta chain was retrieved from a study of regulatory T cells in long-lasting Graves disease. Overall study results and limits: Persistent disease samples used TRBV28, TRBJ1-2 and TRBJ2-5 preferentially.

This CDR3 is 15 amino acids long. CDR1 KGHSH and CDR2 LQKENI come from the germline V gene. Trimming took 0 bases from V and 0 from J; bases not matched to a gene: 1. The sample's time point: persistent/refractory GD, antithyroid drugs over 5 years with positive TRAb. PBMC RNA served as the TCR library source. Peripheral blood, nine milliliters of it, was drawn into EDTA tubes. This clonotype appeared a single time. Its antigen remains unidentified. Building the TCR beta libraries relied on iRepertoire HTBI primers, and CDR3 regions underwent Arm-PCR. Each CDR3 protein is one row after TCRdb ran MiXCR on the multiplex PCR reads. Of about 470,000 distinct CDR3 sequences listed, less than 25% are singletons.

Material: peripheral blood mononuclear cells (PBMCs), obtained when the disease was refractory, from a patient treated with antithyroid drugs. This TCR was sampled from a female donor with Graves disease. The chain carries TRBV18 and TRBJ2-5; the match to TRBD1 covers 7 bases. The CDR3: CASSPPGQDQETQYF. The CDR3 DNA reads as TGTGCCAGCTCACCACCCGGACAGGACCAAGAGACCCAGTACTTC.